The clone carrying this T cell receptor beta chain was detected a few times. The CDR3 is made up of 12 amino acids. The germline V and J ends were trimmed by 1 base and 2 bases, with 4 bases remaining between them. Germline CDR1 is DFQATT and CDR2 is SNEGSKA (reference sequence). Individual TCR cDNA molecules each bore their own unique molecular identifier. TCRdb reanalysed the 5' RACE reads using MiXCR and keeps one entry per CDR3 protein. Among tens of thousands of distinct CDR3 sequences, roughly 15% were seen once, and the ten largest hold over 5.5%. Specified time point: sample taken at primary tumor resection. Unsorted whole RNA from tumor, nontumor lung or frozen PBMC underwent sequencing. This record comes from a study of spatial heterogeneity in lung cancer.

The sample in question was PBMCs, obtained at surgery. The chain has TRBV20-1 and TRBJ2-3; D is unclear. This sequence was found in a male donor with early-stage non-small cell lung cancer. Here the CDR3 reads CSARAYTDTQYF. The CDR3 nucleotides are TGCAGTGCTAGAGCCTACACAGATACGCAGTATTTT.